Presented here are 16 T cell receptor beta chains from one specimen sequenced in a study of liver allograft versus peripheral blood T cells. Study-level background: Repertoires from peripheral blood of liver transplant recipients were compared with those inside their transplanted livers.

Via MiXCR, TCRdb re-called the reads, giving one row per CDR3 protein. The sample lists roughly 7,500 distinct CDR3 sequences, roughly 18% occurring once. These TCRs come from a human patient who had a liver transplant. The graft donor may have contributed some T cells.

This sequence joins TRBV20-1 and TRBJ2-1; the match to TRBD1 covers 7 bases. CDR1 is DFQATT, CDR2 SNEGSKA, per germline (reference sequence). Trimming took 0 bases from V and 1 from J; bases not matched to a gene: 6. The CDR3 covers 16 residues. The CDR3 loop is CSARDRRQGSYNEQFF. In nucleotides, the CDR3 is TGCAGTGCTAGAGATCGCAGACAGGGTTCCTACAATGAGCAGTTCTTC.

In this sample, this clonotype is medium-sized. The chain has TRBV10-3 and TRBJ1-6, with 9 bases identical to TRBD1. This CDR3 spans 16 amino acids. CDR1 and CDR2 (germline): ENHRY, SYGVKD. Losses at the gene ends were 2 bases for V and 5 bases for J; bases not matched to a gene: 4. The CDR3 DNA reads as TGTGCCATCAGTGAGGGGTGGACAGGGGATAATTCACCCCTCCACTTT. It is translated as CAISEGWTGDNSPLHF.

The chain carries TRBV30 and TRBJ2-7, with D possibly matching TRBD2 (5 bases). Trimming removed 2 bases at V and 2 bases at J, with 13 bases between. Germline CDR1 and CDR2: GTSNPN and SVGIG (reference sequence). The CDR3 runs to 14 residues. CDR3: CAWSTSRGTYEQYF. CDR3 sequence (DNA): TGTGCCTGGAGTACCAGCCGGGGAACCTACGAGCAGTACTTC.

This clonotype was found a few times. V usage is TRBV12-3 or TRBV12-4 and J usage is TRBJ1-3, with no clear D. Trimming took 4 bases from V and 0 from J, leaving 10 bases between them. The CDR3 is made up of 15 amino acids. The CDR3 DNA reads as TGTGCCAGCAGTTGGAGATCGGCCTCTGGAAACACCATATATTTT. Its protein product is CASSWRSASGNTIYF.

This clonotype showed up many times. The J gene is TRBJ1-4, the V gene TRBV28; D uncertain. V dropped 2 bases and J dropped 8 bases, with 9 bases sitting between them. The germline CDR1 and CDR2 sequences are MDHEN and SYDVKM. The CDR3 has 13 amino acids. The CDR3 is CASSLEMSEKLFF. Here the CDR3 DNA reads TGTGCCAGCAGTTTAGAGATGTCGGAAAAACTGTTTTTT.

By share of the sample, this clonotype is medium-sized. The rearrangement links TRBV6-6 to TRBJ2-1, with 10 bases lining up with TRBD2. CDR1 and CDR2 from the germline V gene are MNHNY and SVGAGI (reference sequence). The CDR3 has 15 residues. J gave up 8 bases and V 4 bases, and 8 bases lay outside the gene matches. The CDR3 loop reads CASSSSSGGGDEQFF. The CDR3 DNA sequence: TGTGCCAGCAGTTCCTCTAGCGGGGGTGGGGATGAGCAGTTCTTC.

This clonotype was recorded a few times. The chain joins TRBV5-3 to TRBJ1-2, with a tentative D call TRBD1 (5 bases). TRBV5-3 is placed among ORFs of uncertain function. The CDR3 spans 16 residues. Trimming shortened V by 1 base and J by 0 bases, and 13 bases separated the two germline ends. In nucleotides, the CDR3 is TGTGCCAGAAGCTTGAAATCAGGGCGCTCTAACTATGGCTACACCTTC. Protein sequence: CARSLKSGRSNYGYTF.

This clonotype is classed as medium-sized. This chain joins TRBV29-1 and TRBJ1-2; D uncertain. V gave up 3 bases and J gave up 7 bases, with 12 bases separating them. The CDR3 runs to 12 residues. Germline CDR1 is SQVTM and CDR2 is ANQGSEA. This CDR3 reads CSVEKGGGGYTF. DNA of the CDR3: TGCAGCGTTGAGAAGGGCGGTGGTGGCTACACCTTC.

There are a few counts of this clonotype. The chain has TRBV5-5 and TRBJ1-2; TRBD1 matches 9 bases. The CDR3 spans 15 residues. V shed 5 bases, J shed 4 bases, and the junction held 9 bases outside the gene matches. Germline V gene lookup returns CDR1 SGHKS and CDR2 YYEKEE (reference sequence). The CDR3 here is CASSTGTGIFYGYTF. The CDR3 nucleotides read TGTGCCAGCAGTACCGGGACAGGGATCTTCTATGGCTACACCTTC.

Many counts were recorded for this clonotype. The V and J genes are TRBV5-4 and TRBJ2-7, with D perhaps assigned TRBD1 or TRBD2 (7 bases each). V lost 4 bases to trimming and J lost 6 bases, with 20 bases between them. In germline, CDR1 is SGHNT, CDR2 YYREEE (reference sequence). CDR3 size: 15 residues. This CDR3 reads CASSPGGDRGGEQYF. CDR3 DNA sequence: TGTGCCAGCAGCCCAGGGGGGGACCGGGGCGGCGAGCAGTACTTC.

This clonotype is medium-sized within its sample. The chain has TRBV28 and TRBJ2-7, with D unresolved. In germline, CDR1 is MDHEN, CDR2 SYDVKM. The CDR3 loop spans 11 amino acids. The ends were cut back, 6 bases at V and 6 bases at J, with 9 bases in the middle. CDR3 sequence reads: CASRTPSEQYF. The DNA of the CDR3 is TGTGCCAGCAGGACGCCTAGCGAGCAGTACTTC.

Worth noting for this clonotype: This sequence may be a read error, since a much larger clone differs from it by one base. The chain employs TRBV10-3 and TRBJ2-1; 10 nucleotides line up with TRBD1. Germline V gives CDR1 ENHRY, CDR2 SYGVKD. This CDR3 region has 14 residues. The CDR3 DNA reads TGTGTCAGCAGTTCGGGACAGGGGTGGAATGAGCAGTTCTTC. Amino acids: CVSSSGQGWNEQFF.

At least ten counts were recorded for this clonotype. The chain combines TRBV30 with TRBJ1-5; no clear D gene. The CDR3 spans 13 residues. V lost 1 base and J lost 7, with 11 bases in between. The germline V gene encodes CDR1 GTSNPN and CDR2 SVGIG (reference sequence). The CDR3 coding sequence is TGTGCCTGGAGTGAAGACCGAGGGCAGCCCCAGCATTTT. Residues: CAWSEDRGQPQHF.

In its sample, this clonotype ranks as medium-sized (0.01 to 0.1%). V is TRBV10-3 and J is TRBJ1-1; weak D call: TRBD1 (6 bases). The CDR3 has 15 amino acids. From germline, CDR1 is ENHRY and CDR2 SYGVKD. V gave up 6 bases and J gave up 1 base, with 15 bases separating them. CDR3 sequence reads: CAIRRPTGQNTEAFF. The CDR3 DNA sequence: TGTGCCATCAGGCGACCGACAGGACAGAACACTGAAGCTTTCTTT.

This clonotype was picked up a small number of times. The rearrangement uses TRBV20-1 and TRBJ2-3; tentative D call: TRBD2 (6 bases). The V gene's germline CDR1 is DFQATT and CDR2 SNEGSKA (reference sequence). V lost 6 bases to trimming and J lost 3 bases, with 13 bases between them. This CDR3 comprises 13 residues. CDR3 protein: CSAPTSLTDTQYF. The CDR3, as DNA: TGCAGTGCGCCGACTAGTTTAACAGATACGCAGTATTTT.

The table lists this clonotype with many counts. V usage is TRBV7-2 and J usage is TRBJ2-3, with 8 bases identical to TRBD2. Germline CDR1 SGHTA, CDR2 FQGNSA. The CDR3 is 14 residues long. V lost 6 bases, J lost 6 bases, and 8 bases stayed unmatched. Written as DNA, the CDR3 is TGTGCCAGCAGGTACGGGGGGGCCGCGGATACGCAGTATTTT. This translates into CASRYGGAADTQYF.